The 8 T cell receptor beta chains below were found in one sample sequenced in a study of radiation and T cells in renal cell carcinoma. Time point in this sample: blood 2 weeks post-SBRT. Documented treatment: 15 Gy SBRT to primary tumor, nephrectomy 4 weeks later. Repertoires were generated with immunoSEQ multiplex PCR, while TCRdb's copy carries only in-frame clones and drops some. The sample holds 120,000 or so clones, roughly 91% seen once. The sample in question was blood, obtained from a patient whose treatment included radiotherapy and nephrectomy. These receptors were collected from a woman between 65 and 79 years old with renal cell carcinoma.

This clone has more than one count but fewer than ten. This chain links TRBV5-1 with TRBJ2-1; 10 nucleotides agree with TRBD2. CDR1 is SGHRS and CDR2 is YFSETQ in the germline V gene. The trim removed 0 bases at V and 0 bases at J, leaving 9 bases unmatched. The CDR3 consists of 19 residues. The CDR3 DNA follows: TGCGCCAGCAGCTTGGACATAGCGGGGGGCAAAAACTCCTACAATGAGCAGTTCTTC. It codes for CASSLDIAGGKNSYNEQFF.

The genes are TRBV5-1 and TRBJ1-2; possibly TRBD1 for D (5 bases). V lost 0 bases, J lost 7 bases, and 19 bases lay in between. CDR1 is SGHRS and CDR2 is YFSETQ in the germline V gene. This CDR3 comprises 16 residues. The CDR3 reads CASSLGHRDGRGGYTF. The CDR3 DNA follows: TGCGCCAGCAGCTTGGGGCACCGGGACGGAAGAGGTGGCTACACCTTC.

The chain links TRBV27 to TRBJ2-1; either TRBD1 or TRBD2 may fit D (6 bases each). This CDR3 is built from 15 residues. The V gene's germline CDR1 is MNHEY and CDR2 SMNVEV (reference sequence). The germline V and J ends were trimmed by 4 bases and 6 bases, with 16 bases remaining between them. As DNA, the CDR3 is TGTGCCAGCAGTTCAAGGGGGGTTGGGCTCAATGAGCAGTTCTTC. Amino acids: CASSSRGVGLNEQFF.

V usage is TRBV6-1 and J usage is TRBJ2-3, with D uncertain. The CDR3 extends over 16 amino acids. The germline CDR1 and CDR2 sequences are MNHNS and SASEGT. Trimming cost V 4 bases and J 1 base, with 15 bases left between them. The CDR3 coding sequence is TGTGCCAGCAGTGTTGGACCAACTAAGGGCACAGATACGCAGTATTTT. Protein product: CASSVGPTKGTDTQYF.

This rearrangement joins TRBV29-1 to TRBJ2-7, with 8 bases lining up with TRBD1. J lost 6 bases, V lost 8 bases, and 24 bases had no gene match. The CDR3 length is 17 residues. Germline CDR1 and CDR2: SQVTM and ANQGSEA. The CDR3 DNA sequence: TGCAGCCCTCGGAGGGGACAGGTGAGACCTCCTACGTTCGAGCAGTACTTC. Encoded protein: CSPRRGQVRPPTFEQYF.

DNA for the CDR3: TGTGCCAGCAGTGAGGGGACTAGAGGGGTCCTCGGGGAGCTGTTTTTT. This sequence encodes CASSEGTRGVLGELFF. The rearrangement uses TRBV6-1 and TRBJ2-2; TRBD2 agrees at 8 bases. Trimming at V came to 3 bases and at J to 7 bases, leaving 10 bases not matched to a gene. Germline loops: CDR1 MNHNS, CDR2 SASEGT. The CDR3 spans 16 residues.

This chain uses TRBV30 with TRBJ2-6; D remains ambiguous. Trimming pared 1 base from V and 0 bases from J, leaving 7 bases between. Germline-derived CDR1 and CDR2 are GTSNPN and SVGIG (reference sequence). The CDR3 covers 15 residues. The CDR3 protein is CAWSGLFSGANVLTF. The CDR3 DNA follows: TGTGCCTGGAGTGGTTTATTCTCTGGGGCCAACGTCCTGACTTTC.

This chain uses TRBV4-3 with TRBJ1-1, with D possibly matching TRBD1 (5 bases). V was pared by 1 base and J by 1 base, with 7 bases between. The CDR3 contains 14 residues. Germline CDR1 LGHNA, CDR2 YSLEER. CDR3: CASSQVTENTEAFF. CDR3 DNA sequence: TGCGCCAGCAGCCAAGTGACAGAGAACACTGAAGCTTTCTTT.